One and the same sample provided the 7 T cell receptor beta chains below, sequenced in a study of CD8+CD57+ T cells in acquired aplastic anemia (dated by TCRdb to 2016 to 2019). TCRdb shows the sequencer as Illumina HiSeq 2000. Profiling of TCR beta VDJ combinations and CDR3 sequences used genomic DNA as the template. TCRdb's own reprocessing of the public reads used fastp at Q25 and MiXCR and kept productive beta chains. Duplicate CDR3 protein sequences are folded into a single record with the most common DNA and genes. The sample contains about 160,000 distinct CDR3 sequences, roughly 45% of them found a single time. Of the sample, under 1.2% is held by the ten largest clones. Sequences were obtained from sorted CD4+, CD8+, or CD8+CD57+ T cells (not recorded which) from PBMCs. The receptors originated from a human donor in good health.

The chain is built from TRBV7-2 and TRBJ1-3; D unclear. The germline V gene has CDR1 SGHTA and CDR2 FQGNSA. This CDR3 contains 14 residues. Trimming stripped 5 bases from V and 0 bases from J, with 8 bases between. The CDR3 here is CASSGPISGNTIYF. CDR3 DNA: TGTGCCAGCAGCGGACCGATCTCTGGAAACACCATATATTTT. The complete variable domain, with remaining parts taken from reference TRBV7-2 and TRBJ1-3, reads GAGVSQSPSNKVTEKGKDVELRCDPISGHTALYWYRQSLGQGLEFLIYFQGNSAPDKSGLPSDRFSAERTGGSVSTLTIQRTQQEDSAVYLCASSGPISGNTIYFGEGSWLTVV.

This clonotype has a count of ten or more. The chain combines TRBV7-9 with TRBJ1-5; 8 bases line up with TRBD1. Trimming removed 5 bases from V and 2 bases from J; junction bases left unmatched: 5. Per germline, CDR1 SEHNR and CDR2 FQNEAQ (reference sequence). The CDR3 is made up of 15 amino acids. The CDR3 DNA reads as TGTGCCAGCAGCGCCCCGGGACAGGGCAATCAGCCCCAGCATTTT. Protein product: CASSAPGQGNQPQHF.

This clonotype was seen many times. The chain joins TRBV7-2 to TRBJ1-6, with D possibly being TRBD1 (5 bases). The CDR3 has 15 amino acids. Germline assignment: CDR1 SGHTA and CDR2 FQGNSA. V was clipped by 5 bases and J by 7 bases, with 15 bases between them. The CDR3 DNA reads TGTGCCAGCAGCCCGACAGCTATCCCAAATTCACCCCTCCACTTT. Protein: CASSPTAIPNSPLHF.

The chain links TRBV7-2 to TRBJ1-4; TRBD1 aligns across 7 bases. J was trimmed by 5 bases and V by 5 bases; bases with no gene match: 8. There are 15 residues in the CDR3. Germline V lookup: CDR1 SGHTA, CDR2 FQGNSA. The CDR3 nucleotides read TGTGCCAGCAGCCCCGCAGGGGGGAGGAATGAAAAACTGTTTTTT. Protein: CASSPAGGRNEKLFF.

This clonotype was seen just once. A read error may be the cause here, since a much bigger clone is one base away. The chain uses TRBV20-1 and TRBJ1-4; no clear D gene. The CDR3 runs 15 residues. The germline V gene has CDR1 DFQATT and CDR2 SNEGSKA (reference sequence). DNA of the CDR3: TGCAGTGCTAGAGACCCCACAACAACTAATGAAAAACTGTGTTTT. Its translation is CSARDPTTTNEKLCF.

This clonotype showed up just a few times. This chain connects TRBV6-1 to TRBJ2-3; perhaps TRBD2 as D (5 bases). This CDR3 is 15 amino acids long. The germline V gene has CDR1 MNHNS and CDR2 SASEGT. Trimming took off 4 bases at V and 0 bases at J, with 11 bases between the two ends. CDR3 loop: CASSGAGASTDTQYF. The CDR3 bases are TGTGCCAGCAGTGGGGCGGGCGCTAGCACAGATACGCAGTATTTT.

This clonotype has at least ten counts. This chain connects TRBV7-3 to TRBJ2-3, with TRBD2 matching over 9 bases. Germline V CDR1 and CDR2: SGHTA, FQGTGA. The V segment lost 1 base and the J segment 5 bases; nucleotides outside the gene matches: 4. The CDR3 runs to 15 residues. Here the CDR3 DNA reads TGTGCCAGCAGCTTAAAAGCGGGGGGCATAGATACGCAGTATTTT. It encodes CASSLKAGGIDTQYF.